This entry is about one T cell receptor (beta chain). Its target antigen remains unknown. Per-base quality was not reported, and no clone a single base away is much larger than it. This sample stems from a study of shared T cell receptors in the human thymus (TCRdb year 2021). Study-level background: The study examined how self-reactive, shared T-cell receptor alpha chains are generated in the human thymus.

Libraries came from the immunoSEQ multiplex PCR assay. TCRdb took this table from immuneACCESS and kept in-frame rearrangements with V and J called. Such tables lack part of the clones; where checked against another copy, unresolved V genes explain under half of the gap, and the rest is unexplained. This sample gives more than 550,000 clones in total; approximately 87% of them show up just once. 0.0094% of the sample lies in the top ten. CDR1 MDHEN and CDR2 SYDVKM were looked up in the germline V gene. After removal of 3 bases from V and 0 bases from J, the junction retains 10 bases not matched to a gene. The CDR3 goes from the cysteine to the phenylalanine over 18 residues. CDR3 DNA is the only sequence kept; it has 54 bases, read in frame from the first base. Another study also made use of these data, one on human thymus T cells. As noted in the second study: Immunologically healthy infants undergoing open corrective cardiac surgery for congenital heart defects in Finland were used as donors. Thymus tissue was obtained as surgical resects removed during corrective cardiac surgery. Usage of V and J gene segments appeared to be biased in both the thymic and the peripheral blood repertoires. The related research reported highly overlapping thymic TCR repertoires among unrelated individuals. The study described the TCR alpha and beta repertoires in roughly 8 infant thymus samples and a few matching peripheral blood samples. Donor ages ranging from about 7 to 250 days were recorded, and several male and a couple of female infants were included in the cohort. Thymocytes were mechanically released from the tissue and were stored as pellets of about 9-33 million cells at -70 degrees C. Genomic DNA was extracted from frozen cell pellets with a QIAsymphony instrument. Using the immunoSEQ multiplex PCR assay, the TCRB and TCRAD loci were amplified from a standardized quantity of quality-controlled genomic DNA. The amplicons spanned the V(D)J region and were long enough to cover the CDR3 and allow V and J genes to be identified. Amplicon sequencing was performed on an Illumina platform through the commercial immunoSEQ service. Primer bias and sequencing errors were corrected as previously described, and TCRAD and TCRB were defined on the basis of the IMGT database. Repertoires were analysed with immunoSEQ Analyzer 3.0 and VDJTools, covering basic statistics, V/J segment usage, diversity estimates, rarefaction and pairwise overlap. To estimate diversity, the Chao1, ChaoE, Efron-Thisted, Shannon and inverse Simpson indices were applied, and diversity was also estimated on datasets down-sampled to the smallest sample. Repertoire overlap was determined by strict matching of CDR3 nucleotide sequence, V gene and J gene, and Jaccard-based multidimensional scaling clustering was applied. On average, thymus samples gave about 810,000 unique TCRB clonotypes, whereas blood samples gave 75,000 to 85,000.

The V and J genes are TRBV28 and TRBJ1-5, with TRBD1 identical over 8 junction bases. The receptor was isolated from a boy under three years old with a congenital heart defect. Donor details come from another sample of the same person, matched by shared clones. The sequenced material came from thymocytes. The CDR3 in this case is CASSFPGQVDYSNQPQHF. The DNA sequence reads TGTGCCAGCAGTTTCCCGGGACAGGTGGACTATAGCAATCAGCCCCAGCATTTT. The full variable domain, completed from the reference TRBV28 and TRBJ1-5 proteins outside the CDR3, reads DVKVTQSSRYLVKRTGEKVFLECVQDMDHENMFWYRQDPGLGLRLIYFSYDVKMKEKGDIPEGYSVSREKKERFSLILESASTNQTSMYLCASSFPGQVDYSNQPQHFGDGTRLSIL.